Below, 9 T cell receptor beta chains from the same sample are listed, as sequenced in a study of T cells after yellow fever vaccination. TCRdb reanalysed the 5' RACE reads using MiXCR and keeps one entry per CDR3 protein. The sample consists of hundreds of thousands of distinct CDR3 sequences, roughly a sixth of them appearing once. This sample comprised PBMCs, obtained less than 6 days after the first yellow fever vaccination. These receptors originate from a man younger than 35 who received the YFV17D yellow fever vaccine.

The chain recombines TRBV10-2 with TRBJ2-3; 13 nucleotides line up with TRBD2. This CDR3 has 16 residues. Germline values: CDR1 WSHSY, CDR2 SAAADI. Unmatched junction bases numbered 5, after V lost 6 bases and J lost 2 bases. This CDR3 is CASRLAGGHNTDTQYF. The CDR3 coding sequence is TGCGCCAGCAGACTAGCGGGGGGGCATAACACAGATACGCAGTATTTT.

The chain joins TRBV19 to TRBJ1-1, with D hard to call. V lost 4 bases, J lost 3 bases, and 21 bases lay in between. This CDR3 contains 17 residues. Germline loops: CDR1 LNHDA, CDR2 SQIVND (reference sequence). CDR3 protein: CASSTSPSIGRDTEAFF. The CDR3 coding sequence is TGTGCCAGTAGTACCTCACCTTCTATAGGACGGGACACTGAAGCTTTCTTT. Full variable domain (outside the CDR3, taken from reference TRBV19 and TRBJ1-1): DGGITQSPKYLFRKEGQNVTLSCEQNLNHDAMYWYRQDPGQGLRLIYYSQIVNDFQKGDIAEGYSVSREKKESFPLTVTSAQKNPTAFYLCASSTSPSIGRDTEAFFGQGTRLTVV.

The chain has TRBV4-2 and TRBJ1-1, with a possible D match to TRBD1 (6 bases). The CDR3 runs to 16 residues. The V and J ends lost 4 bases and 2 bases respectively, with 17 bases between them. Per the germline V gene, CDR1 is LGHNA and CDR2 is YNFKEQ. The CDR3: CASSPGPDSENTEAFF. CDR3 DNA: TGTGCCAGCAGCCCAGGCCCGGACAGCGAAAACACTGAAGCTTTCTTT.

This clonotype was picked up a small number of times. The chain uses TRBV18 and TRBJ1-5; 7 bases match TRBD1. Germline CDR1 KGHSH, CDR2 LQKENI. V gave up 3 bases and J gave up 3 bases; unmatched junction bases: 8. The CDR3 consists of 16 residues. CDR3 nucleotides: TGTGCCAGCTCACCTATACAGGGGAGCGTCAATCAGCCCCAGCATTTT. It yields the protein CASSPIQGSVNQPQHF.

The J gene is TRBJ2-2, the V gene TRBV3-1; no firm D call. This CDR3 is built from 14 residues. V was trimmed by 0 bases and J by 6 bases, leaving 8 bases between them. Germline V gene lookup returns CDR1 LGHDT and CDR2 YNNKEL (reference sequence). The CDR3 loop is CASSQDGTAGELFF. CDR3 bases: TGTGCCAGCAGCCAAGATGGTACGGCCGGGGAGCTGTTTTTT.

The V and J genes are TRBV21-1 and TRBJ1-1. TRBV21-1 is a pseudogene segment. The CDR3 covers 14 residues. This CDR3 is CASSKLQSYTEAFF. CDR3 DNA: TGTGCCAGCAGCAAGTTACAAAGTTACACTGAAGCTTTCTTT.

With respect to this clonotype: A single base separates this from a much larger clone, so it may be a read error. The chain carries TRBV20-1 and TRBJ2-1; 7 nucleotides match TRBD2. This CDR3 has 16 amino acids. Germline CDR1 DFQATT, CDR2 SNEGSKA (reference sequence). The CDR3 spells CCSAKPLRGVPNEQFF. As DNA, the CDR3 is TGCTGTTCAGCAAAACCTCTTCGGGGGGTCCCCAATGAGCAGTTCTTC.

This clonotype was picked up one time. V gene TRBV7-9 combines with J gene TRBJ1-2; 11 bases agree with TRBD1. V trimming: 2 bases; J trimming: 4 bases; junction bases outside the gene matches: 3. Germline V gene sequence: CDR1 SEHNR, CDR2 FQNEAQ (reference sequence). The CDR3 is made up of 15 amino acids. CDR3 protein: CASSLTGQGGYGYTF. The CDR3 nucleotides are TGTGCCAGCAGCTTAACGGGACAGGGGGGCTATGGCTACACCTTC.

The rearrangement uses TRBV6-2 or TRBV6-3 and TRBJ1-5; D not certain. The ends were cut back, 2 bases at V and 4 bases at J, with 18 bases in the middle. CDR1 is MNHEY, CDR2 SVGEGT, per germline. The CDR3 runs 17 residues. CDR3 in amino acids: CASSYPPREGGNQPQHF. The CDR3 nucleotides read TGTGCCAGCAGTTACCCGCCTCGGGAGGGAGGGAATCAGCCCCAGCATTTT.